The next 30 T cell receptor beta chains were all read from a single sample in a study of lymphopenia after photon versus proton radiotherapy. Profiled with immunoSEQ multiplex PCR; TCRdb holds only in-frame clones, not every one. The sample holds some 27,000 clones, about 86% seen once. The input for sequencing was peripheral blood, taken from a patient treated with proton-based radiotherapy. The receptor source for this set is a woman in her sixties with cholangiocarcinoma. Some clones in this sample may be carry-over from other donors' samples.

The chain uses TRBV9 and TRBJ2-2, with no clear D. V shed 3 bases and J shed 0 bases, with 9 bases lying between them. The CDR3 loop spans 15 amino acids. Germline V gene lookup returns CDR1 SGDLS and CDR2 YYNGEE. As DNA, the CDR3 is TGTGCCAGCAGCGGAGACCGTTCGAACACCGGGGAGCTGTTTTTT. Translating gives CASSGDRSNTGELFF.

The chain links TRBV6-6 to TRBJ2-1; TRBD2 might be the D (6 bases). The CDR3 sequence is 14 residues long. CDR1 and CDR2 (germline): MNHNY, SVGAGI (reference sequence). V lost 2 bases and J lost 7, with 12 bases in between. This CDR3 reads CASSYQRSGNEQFF. The DNA of the CDR3 is TGTGCCAGCAGTTACCAAAGAAGCGGGAATGAGCAGTTCTTC.

This clone was seen more than once but under ten times. Written as DNA, the CDR3 is TGTGCCAGCAGCAAAGCGCCGGGACGCTTCTACGAGCAGTACTTC. Encoded protein: CASSKAPGRFYEQYF. The chain is built from TRBV21-1 and TRBJ2-7. TRBV21-1 is marked as a pseudogene. The CDR3 covers 15 residues.

CDR3: CATSRGSESYEQYF. CDR3 DNA: TGTGCCACCAGCAGGGGTTCGGAGTCCTACGAGCAGTACTTC. The rearrangement uses TRBV15 and TRBJ2-7; D is ambiguous. Between the trimmed V and J ends, which lost 3 bases and 1 base, there was a span of 10 bases. This CDR3 has 14 amino acids. Germline V gene sequence: CDR1 LNHNV, CDR2 YYDKDF (reference sequence).

The chain uses TRBV18 and TRBJ2-7; D uncertain. This CDR3 has 12 residues. CDR1 KGHSH and CDR2 LQKENI come from the germline V gene. V lost 6 bases to trimming and J lost 0 bases, with 6 bases between them. This CDR3 reads CASSRSSYEQYF. DNA for the CDR3: TGTGCCAGCTCGCGCAGCTCCTACGAGCAGTACTTC.

This chain uses TRBV7-2 with TRBJ2-3, with a weak D call TRBD2 (6 bases). Trimming removed 4 bases from V and 2 bases from J, with 19 bases in between. Per germline, CDR1 SGHTA and CDR2 FQGNSA. The CDR3 has 17 residues. CDR3 sequence reads: CASSSTAGSTITDTQYF. As DNA, the CDR3 is TGTGCCAGCAGCTCCACAGCCGGGAGTACCATCACAGATACGCAGTATTTT.

The genes are TRBV2 and TRBJ2-1, with D tentatively TRBD1 (5 bases). Trimming took off 7 bases at V and 10 bases at J, with 17 bases between the two ends. The CDR3 runs to 13 residues. Germline-derived CDR1 and CDR2 are SNHLY and FYNNEI. CDR3 DNA sequence: TGTGCCAGCAAGAGACAGACCAAGATGGAGCAGTTCTTC. Translated: CASKRQTKMEQFF.

In DNA form, the CDR3 reads TGTGCCAGTAGTCGGACGACAGGCCCTAGCACAGATACGCAGTATTTT. This gives the protein CASSRTTGPSTDTQYF. The chain uses TRBV19 and TRBJ2-3; tentatively, D is TRBD1 (6 bases). The V end lost 5 bases, the J end lost 0 bases, and 15 bases lay between the germline ends. Looked up from germline, CDR1 is LNHDA and CDR2 is SQIVND (reference sequence). The CDR3 runs to 16 residues.

The chain couples TRBV27 to TRBJ2-7; tentatively, D is TRBD1 (5 bases). The germline gives CDR1 MNHEY, CDR2 SMNVEV (reference sequence). Between the trimmed V and J ends, which lost 6 bases and 3 bases, there was a span of 15 bases. This CDR3 region has 14 residues. CDR3 sequence: CASRPTGANYEQYF. CDR3 DNA sequence: TGTGCCAGCAGACCCACAGGAGCGAACTACGAGCAGTACTTC.

This sequence joins TRBV6-5 and TRBJ2-7; 9 bases line up with TRBD1. The CDR3 is 15 amino acids. The germline CDR1 and CDR2 sequences are MNHEY and SVGAGI. J gave up 2 bases and V 5 bases, and 7 bases lay outside the gene matches. The CDR3 sequence: CASSPTGQGTYEQYF. As DNA, the CDR3 is TGTGCCAGCAGTCCTACGGGACAGGGCACCTACGAGCAGTACTTC.

This clone was observed a single time. The rearrangement uses TRBV15 and TRBJ2-7, with 7 bases fitting TRBD2. The germline gives CDR1 LNHNV, CDR2 YYDKDF (reference sequence). The V gene end was trimmed by 4 bases and the J gene end by 5 bases; junction bases not matched to a gene: 11. This CDR3 has 15 residues. CDR3 sequence (DNA): TGTGCCACCAGCAAGGGAGGGGAGGGGACCCACGAGCAGTACTTC. Translated: CATSKGGEGTHEQYF. Supplemented by reference TRBV15 and TRBJ2-7, the full variable domain reads DAMVIQNPRYQVTQFGKPVTLSCSQTLNHNVMYWYQQKSSQAPKLLFHYYDKDFNNEADTPDNFQSRRPNTSFCFLDIRSPGLGDTAMYLCATSKGGEGTHEQYFGPGTRLTVT.

In this sample, this clone turned up a few times. This rearrangement joins TRBV2 to TRBJ2-1; D perhaps matches TRBD2 (6 bases). The CDR3 totals 14 residues. V was pared by 6 bases and J by 2 bases, with 11 bases between. Germline V gene data show CDR1 as SNHLY and CDR2 as FYNNEI. CDR3: CASSGGAAYNEQFF. CDR3 sequence (DNA): TGTGCCAGCAGCGGGGGTGCCGCCTACAATGAGCAGTTCTTC.

The chain has TRBV19 and TRBJ2-4; 7 positions agree with TRBD2. J gave up 8 bases and V 9 bases, and 22 bases lay outside the gene matches. This CDR3 spans 17 amino acids. Looked up from germline, CDR1 is LNHDA and CDR2 is SQIVND (reference sequence). CDR3 amino acids: CASPPNRAAGAVDIQYF. The CDR3 nucleotides are TGTGCCAGCCCCCCGAACCGGGCGGCGGGAGCGGTAGACATTCAGTACTTC.

CDR3 bases: TGTGCCAGCAGCGCCCACTGGGATCGTTCAACTAATGAAAAACTGTTTTTT. Its translation is CASSAHWDRSTNEKLFF. The J gene is TRBJ1-4, the V gene TRBV9; D remains unclear. V lost 3 bases and J 0 bases, leaving 15 bases between the germline ends. The CDR3 extends over 17 amino acids. CDR1 SGDLS and CDR2 YYNGEE come from the germline V gene.

This chain links TRBV18 with TRBJ2-7; 7 positions match TRBD1. J gave up 2 bases and V 6 bases, and 10 bases lay outside the gene matches. The CDR3 contains 15 residues. Per the germline V gene, CDR1 is KGHSH and CDR2 is LQKENI. The chain's CDR3 is CASSQFTGAAYEQYF. In nucleotides, the CDR3 is TGTGCCAGCTCCCAATTTACAGGGGCTGCCTACGAGCAGTACTTC.

J is TRBJ2-7 and V is TRBV11-2, with D hard to call. The CDR3 contains 13 residues. Per germline, CDR1 SGHAT and CDR2 FQNNGV. The V and J ends lost 2 bases and 3 bases respectively, with 8 bases between them. The CDR3 DNA sequence: TGTGCCAGCAGCTTACCAGGTGTCTACGAGCAGTACTTC. This encodes CASSLPGVYEQYF.

This sequence joins TRBV29-1 and TRBJ1-5; the D is unclear. Germline CDR1 and CDR2: SQVTM and ANQGSEA. V was clipped by 1 base and J by 3 bases, with 10 bases between them. This CDR3 contains 14 residues. For the CDR3, the DNA is TGCAGCGTTGAAGCGGGCGGTGTCAATCAGCCCCAGCATTTT. Its protein is CSVEAGGVNQPQHF.

V and J are TRBV5-1 and TRBJ2-1; perhaps TRBD2 as D (5 bases). There are 14 residues in the CDR3. V was trimmed by 3 bases and J by 1 base, leaving 8 bases between them. Germline values: CDR1 SGHRS, CDR2 YFSETQ. CDR3 nucleotide sequence: TGCGCCAGCAGCTGGACTTCATCCTACAATGAGCAGTTCTTC. This translates into CASSWTSSYNEQFF.

The gene calls are TRBV5-1 and TRBJ2-2, with 8 bases identical to TRBD2. J was trimmed by 2 bases and V by 4 bases; bases with no gene match: 4. The CDR3 has 15 amino acids. Germline CDR1 is SGHRS and CDR2 is YFSETQ. The CDR3 DNA follows: TGCGCCAGCAGCCCGGGACTAGGAAACACCGGGGAGCTGTTTTTT. As protein: CASSPGLGNTGELFF.

This chain joins TRBV7-6 and TRBJ2-5, with TRBD2 matching 8 bases. From germline, CDR1 is SGHVS and CDR2 FNYEAQ. J lost 2 bases, V lost 1 base, and 3 bases had no gene match. This CDR3 spans 15 amino acids. CDR3 sequence reads: CASSLEAGEQETQYF. The DNA for the CDR3 is TGTGCCAGCAGCTTAGAAGCGGGGGAACAAGAGACCCAGTACTTC.

The V and J genes are TRBV7-2 and TRBJ1-2; 8 nucleotides agree with TRBD1. Trimming cost V 4 bases and J 7 bases; bases outside gene matches: 5. The CDR3 is 13 amino acids. Germline values: CDR1 SGHTA, CDR2 FQGNSA. CDR3 nucleotide sequence: TGTGCCAGCAGCTCCTCGGACAGGGCTGGCTACACCTTC. It codes for CASSSSDRAGYTF.

The V and J genes are TRBV19 and TRBJ2-4; 10 positions match TRBD1. The CDR3 spans 17 residues. Losses at the gene ends were 1 base for V and 0 bases for J; bases not matched to a gene: 3. The V gene's germline CDR1 is LNHDA and CDR2 SQIVND (reference sequence). The CDR3 coding sequence is TGTGCCAGTAGTATAGGAGGACAGGGGGTAGCCAAAAACATTCAGTACTTC. This gives the protein CASSIGGQGVAKNIQYF.

The J gene is TRBJ1-1, the V gene TRBV6-5, with D perhaps matching TRBD1 (5 bases). CDR3 length: 14 amino acids. CDR1 is MNHEY, CDR2 SVGAGI, per germline. V was trimmed by 0 bases and J by 5 bases, leaving 10 bases between them. CDR3 loop: CASSYSAGRTEAFF. The DNA for the CDR3 is TGTGCCAGCAGTTACTCGGCAGGGAGGACTGAAGCTTTCTTT.

V and J are TRBV27 and TRBJ1-1; TRBD1 matches at 7 bases. The V segment lost 2 bases and the J segment 4 bases; nucleotides outside the gene matches: 7. Germline assignment: CDR1 MNHEY and CDR2 SMNVEV (reference sequence). This CDR3 is built from 15 residues. The chain's CDR3 is CASSLKHRGGTEAFF. The CDR3 nucleotides read TGTGCCAGCAGTTTAAAACACAGGGGCGGCACTGAAGCTTTCTTT.

The gene calls are TRBV5-5 and TRBJ1-2; TRBD1 agrees at 7 bases. Germline assignment: CDR1 SGHKS and CDR2 YYEKEE (reference sequence). This CDR3 is built from 15 residues. The junction had 14 bases not matched to a gene; V was cut back by 4 bases and J by 8 bases. The CDR3 sequence is CASSPTGLVRKGYTF. The CDR3 DNA follows: TGTGCCAGCAGCCCGACAGGGCTGGTAAGGAAGGGCTACACCTTC.

The J gene is TRBJ1-1, the V gene TRBV7-2; 7 bases line up with TRBD1. The length of the CDR3 is 17 residues. Trimming at V came to 2 bases and at J to 0 bases, leaving 9 bases not matched to a gene. Germline V gene sequence: CDR1 SGHTA, CDR2 FQGNSA. The CDR3 is CASSLRRDSYMNTEAFF. Here the CDR3 DNA reads TGTGCCAGCAGCTTAAGGCGGGACAGCTATATGAACACTGAAGCTTTCTTT.

The rearrangement uses TRBV10-3 and TRBJ1-1, with D unclear. The CDR3 has 15 residues. The germline gives CDR1 ENHRY, CDR2 SYGVKD. V was trimmed by 2 bases and J by 6 bases, leaving 16 bases between them. CDR3 amino acids: CAISETGGDTSEAFF. CDR3 in DNA: TGTGCCATCAGTGAGACGGGAGGTGACACTTCTGAAGCTTTCTTT.

The DNA of the CDR3 is TGTGCCAGCAGCCCGGGGACTAGCGGGGGCCCCAAGGGAAGGCAGTATTTT. It is translated as CASSPGTSGGPKGRQYF. V and J are TRBV5-4 and TRBJ2-3; 14 bases map to TRBD2. Trimming removed 4 bases from V and 11 bases from J; junction bases left unmatched: 15. CDR3 size: 17 residues. In germline, CDR1 is SGHNT, CDR2 YYREEE (reference sequence).

The J gene is TRBJ1-1, the V gene TRBV6-1, with D unclear. Germline CDR1 and CDR2: MNHNS and SASEGT. Trimming took off 5 bases at V and 0 bases at J, with 10 bases between the two ends. The CDR3 totals 14 residues. CDR3 sequence (DNA): TGTGCCAGCAGTATAGAGAGAATGAACACTGAAGCTTTCTTT. It codes for CASSIERMNTEAFF.

The V and J genes are TRBV29-1 and TRBJ1-2; D remains ambiguous. Germline CDR1 SQVTM, CDR2 ANQGSEA. Trimming cost V 6 bases and J 8 bases, with 13 bases left between them. This CDR3 region has 11 residues. CDR3 DNA sequence: TGCAGCGTATCAAGCCTGGGGGGCTACACCTTC. Its translation is CSVSSLGGYTF.